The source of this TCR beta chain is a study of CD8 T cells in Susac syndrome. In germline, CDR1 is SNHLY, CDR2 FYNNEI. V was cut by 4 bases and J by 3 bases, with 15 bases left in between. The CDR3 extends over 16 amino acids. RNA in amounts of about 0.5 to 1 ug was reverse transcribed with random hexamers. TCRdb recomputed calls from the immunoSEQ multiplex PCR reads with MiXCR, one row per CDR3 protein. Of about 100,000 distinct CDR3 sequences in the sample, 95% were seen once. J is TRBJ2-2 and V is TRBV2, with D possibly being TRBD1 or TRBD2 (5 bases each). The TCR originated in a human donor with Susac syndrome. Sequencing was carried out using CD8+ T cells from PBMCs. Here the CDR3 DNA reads TGTGCCAGCAGTGCCCCCCGGCAGGGAGACACCGGGGAGCTGTTTTTT. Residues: CASSAPRQGDTGELFF.